This TCR beta chain came from a study of radiation and T cells in renal cell carcinoma. Clones were sequenced by immunoSEQ multiplex PCR, and TCRdb holds only the in-frame ones, with some missing. The table records around 160,000 clones, 88% of them present only once. Note on this clone: At one of its ends the junction is not consistent with the germline gene, which may arise from a read error. This same CDR3 is encoded by further DNA sequences in the sample.

Time point indicated: baseline pretreatment blood. The treatment here: 15 Gy SBRT to primary tumor, nephrectomy 4 weeks later. Sequencing was performed on blood, taken from a patient whose treatment included radiotherapy and nephrectomy. This clonotype was obtained from a woman in her 70s with renal cell carcinoma.

The CDR3 DNA is TGCGCCAGCAGCTTGCGTCTCGGCGAGCAGTACTTC. Its translation is CASSLRLGEQYF. The chain carries TRBV5-4 and TRBJ2-7; D remains ambiguous. The CDR3 totals 12 residues. CDR1 SGHNT and CDR2 YYREEE come from the germline V gene (reference sequence). The full variable domain, in which reference TRBV5-4 and TRBJ2-7 provide the parts outside the CDR3, is ETGVTQSPTHLIKTRGQQVTLRCSSQSGHNTVSWYQQALGQGPQFIFQYYREEENGRGNFPPRFSGLQFPNYSSELNVNALELDDSALYLCASSLRLGEQYFGPGTRLTVT.